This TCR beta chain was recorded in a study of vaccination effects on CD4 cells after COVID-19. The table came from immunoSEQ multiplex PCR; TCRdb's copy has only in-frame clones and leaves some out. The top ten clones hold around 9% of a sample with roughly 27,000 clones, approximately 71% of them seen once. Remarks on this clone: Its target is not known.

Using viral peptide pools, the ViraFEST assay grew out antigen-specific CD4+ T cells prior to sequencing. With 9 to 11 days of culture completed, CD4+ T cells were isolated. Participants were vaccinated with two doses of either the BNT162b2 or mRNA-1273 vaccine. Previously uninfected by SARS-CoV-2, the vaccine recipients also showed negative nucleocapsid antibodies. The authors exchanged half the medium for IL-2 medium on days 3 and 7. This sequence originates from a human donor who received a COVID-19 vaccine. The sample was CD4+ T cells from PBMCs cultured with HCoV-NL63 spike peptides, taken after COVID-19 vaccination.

The CDR3 sequence is CASSLDAGSDEQFF. CDR3 nucleotides: TGTGCCAGCAGCTTAGATGCAGGGAGTGATGAGCAGTTCTTC. The rearrangement joins TRBV7-7 to TRBJ2-1; D possibly uses TRBD1 or TRBD2 (5 bases each). The germline CDR1 and CDR2 sequences are SSHAT and FNYEAQ (reference sequence). V was trimmed by 1 base and J by 8 bases, leaving 12 bases between them. The CDR3 has 14 residues.